Below, one T cell receptor beta chain is given with its context. What it binds is not known. A much larger clonotype is one base distant, so this may be a read error. The source of the sample is a study of regulatory T cells in long-lasting Graves disease. The study, taken as a whole, reports: Newly diagnosed Graves' patients exceeded persistent ones in TCR diversity. Gene preferences differed: TRBV28, TRBJ1-2, TRBJ2-5 in persistent cases.

HTBI primers from iRepertoire and Arm-PCR of CDR3 regions yielded the TCR beta libraries. Study processing details: In the combined samples, 62 TRBV and 14 TRBJ segments were identified. TCRdb reprocessed the multiplex PCR reads via MiXCR and lists one record per CDR3 protein. The V and J calls come from TCRdb's annotation, not from the publication. In the table there are roughly 400,000 distinct CDR3 sequences, around a fifth of which are singletons. Noted time point: persistent/refractory GD, antithyroid drugs over 5 years with positive TRAb. RNA from PBMCs was the source of the TCR library. Collection of peripheral blood (about 10 milliliters) was done using EDTA tubes. Trimming left V 5 bases short and J 1 base short, with 17 bases between. In germline, CDR1 is ENHRY, CDR2 SYGVKD. The length of the CDR3 is 16 residues.

The origin of this receptor is a female donor with Graves disease. The V gene is TRBV10-3, the J gene TRBJ1-1; TRBD1 is a possible D gene (6 bases). This sample comprised peripheral blood mononuclear cells (PBMCs), obtained when the disease was refractory, from a patient treated with antithyroid drugs. DNA of the CDR3: TGTGCCATCAGTTCACCCTCCAGGGGTTCGAACACTGAAGCTTTCTTT. It yields the protein CAISSPSRGSNTEAFF.